This T cell receptor beta chain was sequenced for a study of T cell responses to AZD1222 COVID-19 vaccine. Per the germline V gene, CDR1 is SGHDT and CDR2 is YYEEEE. Trimming removed 1 base at V and 0 bases at J, with 6 bases between. CDR3 length: 14 amino acids. Note on this clone: The antigen remains unidentified.

Overall study results and limits: It should be noted that donors were predominantly white British and more often female, and clonal diversity was possibly underestimated.

Method: immunoSEQ multiplex PCR; TCRdb's copy keeps in-frame clones and lacks some. The sample lists about 46,000 clones, over 85% occurring once. Pooling covered second doses at about 4 or about 12 weeks. The sequenced sample was peripheral blood, obtained 28 days after the second AZD1222 dose. This chain links TRBV5-6 with TRBJ2-3; no firm D call. The sequence was collected from an adult who received the AZD1222 COVID-19 vaccine. The CDR3 sequence is CASSLTISTDTQYF. CDR3 bases: TGTGCCAGCAGCTTGACCATTAGCACAGATACGCAGTATTTT.